The T cell receptor (beta chain) described here comes from a study of T-cell reconstitution after alpha-beta-depleted transplantation in children. Whole-study findings and limits: When one year had passed after transplant, most T-cell counts and diversity came from newly produced T cells. It was surviving recipient T cells and thymic progenitors that gave some patients high TCRbeta diversity at day 60. It was reported that alpha-beta T cells came from several hundred expanded graft clones (about two months after transplant).

This clonotype was detected a few times. As yet, its antigen is unknown. Unique molecular identifiers were incorporated during preparation of the TCRbeta library. TCRdb passed the PCR reads through MiXCR, listing each CDR3 protein once. Among about 900,000 distinct CDR3 sequences, less than 30% were seen once, and the ten largest hold 25% to 35%. Germline loops: CDR1 SGDLS, CDR2 YYNGEE. Trimming shortened V by 2 bases and J by 7 bases, and 12 bases separated the two germline ends. The CDR3 sequence is 13 residues long. The specimen comprised PBMCs, mostly from graft donor cells, sampled 360 days after TCRalphabeta/CD19-depleted stem cell transplant. This sequence was found in a boy under two years old who had a stem cell transplant for SCID, so the T cells may come from the graft donor. This sequence joins TRBV9 and TRBJ1-2; D is perhaps TRBD1 (6 bases). The CDR3 spells CASSVGGARGYTF. CDR3 in DNA: TGTGCCAGCAGCGTCGGGGGGGCGCGTGGCTACACCTTC.